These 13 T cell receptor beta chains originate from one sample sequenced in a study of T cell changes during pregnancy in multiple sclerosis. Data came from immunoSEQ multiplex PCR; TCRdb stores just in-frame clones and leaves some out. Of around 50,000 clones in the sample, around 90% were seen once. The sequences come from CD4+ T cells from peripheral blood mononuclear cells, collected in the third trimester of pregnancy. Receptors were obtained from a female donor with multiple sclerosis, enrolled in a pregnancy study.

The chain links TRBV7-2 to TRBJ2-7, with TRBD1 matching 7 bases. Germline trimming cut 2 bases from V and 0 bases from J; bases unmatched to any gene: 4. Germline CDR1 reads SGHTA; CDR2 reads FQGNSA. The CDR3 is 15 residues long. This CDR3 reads CASSLFRDSSYEQYF. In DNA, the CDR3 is TGTGCCAGCAGCTTATTCCGGGACAGCTCCTACGAGCAGTACTTC. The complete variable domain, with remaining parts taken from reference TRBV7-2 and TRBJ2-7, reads GAGVSQSPSNKVTEKGKDVELRCDPISGHTALYWYRQSLGQGLEFLIYFQGNSAPDKSGLPSDRFSAERTGGSVSTLTIQRTQQEDSAVYLCASSLFRDSSYEQYFGPGTRLTVT.

CDR3 sequence reads: CASSIGTSGGSRQETQYF. The DNA of the CDR3 is TGTGCCAGCAGCATCGGGACTAGCGGGGGGTCTAGGCAAGAGACCCAGTACTTC. The gene calls are TRBV5-4 and TRBJ2-5; 15 bases align to TRBD2. CDR1 and CDR2 (germline): SGHNT, YYREEE (reference sequence). The CDR3 has 18 residues. V shed 4 bases, J shed 2 bases, and the junction held 9 bases outside the gene matches.

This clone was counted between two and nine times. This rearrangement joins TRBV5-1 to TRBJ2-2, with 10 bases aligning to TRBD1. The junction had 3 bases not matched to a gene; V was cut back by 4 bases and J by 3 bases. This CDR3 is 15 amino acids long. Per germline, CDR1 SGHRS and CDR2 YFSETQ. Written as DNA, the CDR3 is TGCGCCAGCAGCACGGGGACAGGGGACACCGGGGAGCTGTTTTTT. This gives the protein CASSTGTGDTGELFF. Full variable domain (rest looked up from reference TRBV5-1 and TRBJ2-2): KAGVTQTPRYLIKTRGQQVTLSCSPISGHRSVSWYQQTPGQGLQFLFEYFSETQRNKGNFPGRFSGRQFSNSRSEMNVSTLELGDSALYLCASSTGTGDTGELFFGEGSRLTVL.

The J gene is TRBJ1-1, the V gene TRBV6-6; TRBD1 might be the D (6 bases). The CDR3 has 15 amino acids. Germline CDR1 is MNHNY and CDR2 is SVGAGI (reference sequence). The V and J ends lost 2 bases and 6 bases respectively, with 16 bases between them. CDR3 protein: CASSYLLKKGAEAFF. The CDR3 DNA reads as TGTGCCAGCAGTTACCTTCTGAAGAAGGGGGCTGAAGCTTTCTTT.

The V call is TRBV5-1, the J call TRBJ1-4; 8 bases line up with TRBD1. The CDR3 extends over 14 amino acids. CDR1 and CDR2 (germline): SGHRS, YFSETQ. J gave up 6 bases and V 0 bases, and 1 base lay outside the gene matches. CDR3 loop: CASSLARGHEKLFF. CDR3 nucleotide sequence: TGCGCCAGCAGCTTGGCCAGGGGGCATGAAAAACTGTTTTTT.

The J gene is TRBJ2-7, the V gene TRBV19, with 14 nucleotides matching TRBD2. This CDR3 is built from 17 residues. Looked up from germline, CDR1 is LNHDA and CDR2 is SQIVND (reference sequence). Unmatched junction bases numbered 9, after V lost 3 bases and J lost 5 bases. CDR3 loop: CASSIPLTSGGANEQYF. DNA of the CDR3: TGTGCCAGTAGTATCCCTTTGACTAGCGGGGGGGCCAACGAGCAGTACTTC.

For the CDR3, the DNA is TGTGCCAGCAGCAAAAGTTTAGATTCACCCCTCCACTTT. This gives the protein CASSKSLDSPLHF. This chain joins TRBV21-1 and TRBJ1-6. TRBV21-1 is tagged as a pseudogene. CDR3 length equals 13 residues.

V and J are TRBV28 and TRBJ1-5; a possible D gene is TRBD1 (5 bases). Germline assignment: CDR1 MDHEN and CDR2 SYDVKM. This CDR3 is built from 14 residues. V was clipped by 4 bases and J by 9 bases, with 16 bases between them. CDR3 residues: CASSWRDGRSPQHF. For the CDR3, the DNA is TGTGCCAGCAGTTGGCGGGACGGTCGTTCGCCCCAGCATTTT.

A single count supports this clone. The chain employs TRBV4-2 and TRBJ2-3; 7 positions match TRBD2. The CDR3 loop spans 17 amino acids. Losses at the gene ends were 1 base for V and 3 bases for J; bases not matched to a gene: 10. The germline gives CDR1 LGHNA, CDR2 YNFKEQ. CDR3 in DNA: TGTGCCAGCAGCCAAGTTGCGGCGGGGGTTGATACAGATACGCAGTATTTT. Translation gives CASSQVAAGVDTDTQYF.

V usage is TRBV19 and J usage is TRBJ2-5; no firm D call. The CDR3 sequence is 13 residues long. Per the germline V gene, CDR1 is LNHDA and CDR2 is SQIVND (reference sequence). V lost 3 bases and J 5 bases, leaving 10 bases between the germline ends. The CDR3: CASSMAAVETQYF. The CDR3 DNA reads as TGTGCCAGTAGTATGGCGGCAGTCGAGACCCAGTACTTC.

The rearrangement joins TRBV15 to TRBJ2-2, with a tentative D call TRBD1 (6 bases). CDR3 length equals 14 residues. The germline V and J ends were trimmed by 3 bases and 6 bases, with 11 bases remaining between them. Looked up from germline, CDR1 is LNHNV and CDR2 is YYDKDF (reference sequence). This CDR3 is CATSRTGVAGELFF. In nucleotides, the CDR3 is TGTGCCACCAGCAGGACAGGTGTGGCCGGGGAGCTGTTTTTT.

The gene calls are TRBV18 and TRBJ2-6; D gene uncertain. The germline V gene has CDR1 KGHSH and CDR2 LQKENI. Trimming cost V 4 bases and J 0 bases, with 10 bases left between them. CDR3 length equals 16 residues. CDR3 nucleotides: TGTGCCAGCTCACTATCCCGGTCCTCTGGGGCCAACGTCCTGACTTTC. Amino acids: CASSLSRSSGANVLTF.

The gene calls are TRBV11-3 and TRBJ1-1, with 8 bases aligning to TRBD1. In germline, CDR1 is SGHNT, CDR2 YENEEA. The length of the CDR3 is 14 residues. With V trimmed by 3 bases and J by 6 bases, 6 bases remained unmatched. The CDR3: CASSLGGQVAEAFF. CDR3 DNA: TGTGCCAGCAGCTTGGGGGGACAGGTCGCTGAAGCTTTCTTT.